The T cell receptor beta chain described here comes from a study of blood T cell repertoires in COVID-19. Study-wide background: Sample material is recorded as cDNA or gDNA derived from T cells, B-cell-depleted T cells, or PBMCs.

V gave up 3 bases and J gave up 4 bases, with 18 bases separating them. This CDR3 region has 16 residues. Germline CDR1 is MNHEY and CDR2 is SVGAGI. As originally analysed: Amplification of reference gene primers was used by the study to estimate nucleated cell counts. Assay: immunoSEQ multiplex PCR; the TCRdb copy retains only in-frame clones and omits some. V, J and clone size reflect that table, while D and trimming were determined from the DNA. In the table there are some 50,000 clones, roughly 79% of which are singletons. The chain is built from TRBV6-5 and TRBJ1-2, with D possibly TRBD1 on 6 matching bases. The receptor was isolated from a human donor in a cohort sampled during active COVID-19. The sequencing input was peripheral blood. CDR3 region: CASSYTRTAQGYGYTF. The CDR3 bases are TGTGCCAGCAGTTATACCAGGACAGCTCAGGGCTATGGCTACACCTTC.